The 3 T cell receptor beta chains listed next were all sequenced from one sample in a study of cytomegalovirus exposure and HLA in healthy donors. Primers: 60 Vbeta forward and 13 Jbeta reverse. Method: immunoSEQ multiplex PCR; TCRdb's copy keeps in-frame clones and lacks some. The sample records approximately 200,000 clones, 85% being singletons. What was sequenced was PBMCs. These receptors were taken from a human donor in good health.

The DNA for the CDR3 is TGTGCCAGCAGTTTCGGGGGGCTCACCGGGGAGCTGTTTTTT. Amino acid sequence: CASSFGGLTGELFF. The gene calls are TRBV27 and TRBJ2-2; perhaps TRBD2 as D (7 bases). Between the trimmed V and J ends, which lost 3 bases and 4 bases, there was a span of 9 bases. From germline, CDR1 is MNHEY and CDR2 SMNVEV (reference sequence). This CDR3 comprises 14 residues.

The rearrangement joins TRBV4-1 to TRBJ1-4; D remains ambiguous. V was shortened by 3 bases and J by 1 base, with 12 bases between the two germline ends. The CDR3 contains 16 residues. Germline V lookup: CDR1 MGHRA, CDR2 YSYEKL. The CDR3 sequence is CASSQAAGGTNEKLFF. CDR3 nucleotide sequence: TGCGCCAGCAGCCAGGCGGCGGGTGGAACTAATGAAAAACTGTTTTTT.

The rearrangement links TRBV30 to TRBJ2-7; no clear D gene. The CDR3 is 12 amino acids. V was pared by 1 base and J by 2 bases, with 6 bases between. From germline, CDR1 is GTSNPN and CDR2 SVGIG (reference sequence). The CDR3 region has the DNA TGTGCCTGGAGTGCCAGGACCTACGAGCAGTACTTC. Translating gives CAWSARTYEQYF. Filled out from reference TRBV30 and TRBJ2-7, the complete variable domain reads SQTIHQWPATLVQPVGSPLSLECTVEGTSNPNLYWYRQAAGRGLQLLFYSVGIGQISSEVPQNLSASRPQDRQFILSSKKLLLSDSGFYLCAWSARTYEQYFGPGTRLTVT.